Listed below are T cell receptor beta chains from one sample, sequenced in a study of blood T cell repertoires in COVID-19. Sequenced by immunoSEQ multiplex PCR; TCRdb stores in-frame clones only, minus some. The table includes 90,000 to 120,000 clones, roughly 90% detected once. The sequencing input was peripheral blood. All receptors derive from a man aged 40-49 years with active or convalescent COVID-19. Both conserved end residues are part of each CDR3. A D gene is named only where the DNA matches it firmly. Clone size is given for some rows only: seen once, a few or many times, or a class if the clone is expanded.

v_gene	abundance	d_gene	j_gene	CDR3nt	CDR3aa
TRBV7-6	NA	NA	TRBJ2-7	TGTGCCAGCCAGTTTGGGGGGAGCTCTTACGAGCAGTACTTC	CASQFGGSSYEQYF
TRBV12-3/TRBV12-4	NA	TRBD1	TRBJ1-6	TGTGCCAGCAGTTTGGGGACAGGCGCACCCCTCCACTTT	CASSLGTGAPLHF
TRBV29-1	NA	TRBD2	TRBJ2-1	TGCAGCGCTGAACTGGGGACTAGCGGGAGCGATGAGCAGTTCTTC	CSAELGTSGSDEQFF
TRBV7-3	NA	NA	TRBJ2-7	TGTGCCAGCAGCTTAAAAGGAGGAGGGACCGCACAGTACTTC	CASSLKGGGTAQYF
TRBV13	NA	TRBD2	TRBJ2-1	TGTGCCAGCAGGACCGACGGACTAGTCACCTACAATGAGCAGTTCTTC	CASRTDGLVTYNEQFF
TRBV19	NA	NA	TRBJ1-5	TGTGCCAGTAGTATTATAGCCAGAAGCAATCAGCCCCAGCATTTT	CASSIIARSNQPQHF
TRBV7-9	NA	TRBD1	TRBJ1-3	TGTGCCAGCAGCCACACACAGGGGGCAGCTGGAAACACCATATATTTT	CASSHTQGAAGNTIYF
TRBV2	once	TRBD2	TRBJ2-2	TGTGCCAGCCTCGGCGGCGGGAGCGGGGAGCTGTTTTTT	CASLGGGSGELFF
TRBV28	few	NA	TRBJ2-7	TGTGCCAGCAGTTCCCTAGGACACTCCTACGAGCAGTACTTC	CASSSLGHSYEQYF
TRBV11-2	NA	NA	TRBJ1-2	TGTGCCAGCAGCTTAGACTTTAGGGGTAATGGCTACACCTTC	CASSLDFRGNGYTF
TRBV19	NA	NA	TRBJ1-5	TGTGCCAGTAGACAGACAGGTCAAGGTCAGCCCCAGCATTTT	CASRQTGQGQPQHF
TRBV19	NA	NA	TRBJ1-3	TGTGCCAGTAGCCTCCTCGGGTTCTCTGGAAACACCATATATTTT	CASSLLGFSGNTIYF
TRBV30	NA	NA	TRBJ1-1	TGTGCCTGGAGAGGAGGGGGGGGCACTGAAGCTTTCTTT	CAWRGGGGTEAFF
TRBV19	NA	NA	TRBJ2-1	TGTGCCAGTAGTATCGCCGGGGTGATCTACAATGAGCAGTTCTTC	CASSIAGVIYNEQFF
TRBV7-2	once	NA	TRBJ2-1	TGTGCCAGCAGCCTCCGGGTATTGAGCCCCTACAATGAGCAGTTCTTC	CASSLRVLSPYNEQFF
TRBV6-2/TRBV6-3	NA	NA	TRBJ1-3	TGTGCCAGCAGCAAATACGGACAGCTAAACTCTGGAAACACCATATATTTT	CASSKYGQLNSGNTIYF
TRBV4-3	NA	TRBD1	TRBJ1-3	TGCGCCAGCAGCCCCACTCGGACAGGGTCCTCTGGAAACACCATATATTTT	CASSPTRTGSSGNTIYF
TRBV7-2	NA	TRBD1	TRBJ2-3	TGTGCCAGCAGCTTAGTACAGGGGAACACAGATACGCAGTATTTT	CASSLVQGNTDTQYF
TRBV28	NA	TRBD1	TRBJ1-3	TGTGCCAGCATCCCCCAGGGGGCAAGCTCTGGAAACACCATATATTTT	CASIPQGASSGNTIYF
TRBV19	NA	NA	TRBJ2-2	TGTGCCAGTGGCGGACAGAACACCGGGGAGCTGTTTTTT	CASGGQNTGELFF
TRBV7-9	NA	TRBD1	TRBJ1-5	TGTGCCAGCAGCTTCCAGGGGGCGGATCAGCCCCAGCATTTT	CASSFQGADQPQHF
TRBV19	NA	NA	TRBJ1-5	TGTGCCAGTAGTATCGCCCCTGGAGGGAATCAGCCCCAGCATTTT	CASSIAPGGNQPQHF
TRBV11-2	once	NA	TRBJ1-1	TGTGCCAGCAGCCCGTCTTATGAAGCTTTCTTT	CASSPSYEAFF
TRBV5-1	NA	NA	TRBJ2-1	TGCGCCAGCAGCTCGCTGGGGAGAAATGAGCAGTTCTTC	CASSSLGRNEQFF
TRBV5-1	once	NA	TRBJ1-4	TGCGCCAGCAGCTTGGCCGGTGAAAAACTGTTTTTT	CASSLAGEKLFF
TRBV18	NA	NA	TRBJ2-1	TGTGCCAGCTCACCACGGCTGGGGGGCAATGAGCAGTTCTTC	CASSPRLGGNEQFF
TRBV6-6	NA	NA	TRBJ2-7	TGTGCCAGCAGTTCACCCCGAGACGGGGGCTACGAGCAGTACTTC	CASSSPRDGGYEQYF
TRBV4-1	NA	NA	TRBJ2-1	TGCGCCAGCAGCCAAGATTTGGGGCTACCTATAAAAACCTACAATGAGCAGTTCTTC	CASSQDLGLPIKTYNEQFF
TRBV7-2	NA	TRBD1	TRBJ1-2	TGTGCCAGCAGCCAAGGGACAGCCTATGGCTACACCTTC	CASSQGTAYGYTF
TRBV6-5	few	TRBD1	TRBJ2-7	TGTGCCAGCAGTTACGTCGTAGGACAGGGCTCCTACGAGCAGTACTTC	CASSYVVGQGSYEQYF
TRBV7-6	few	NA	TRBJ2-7	TGTGCCAGCAGCCCACATCTCGGGGGACTTTCCTACGAGCAGTACTTC	CASSPHLGGLSYEQYF
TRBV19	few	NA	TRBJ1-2	TGTGCCAGTAGTCCATCCGTGAGGGTATATGGCTACACCTTC	CASSPSVRVYGYTF
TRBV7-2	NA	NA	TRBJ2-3	TGTGCCAGCAGCCCTCAGGGGGGATATACGCAGTATTTT	CASSPQGGYTQYF
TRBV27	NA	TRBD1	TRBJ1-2	TGTGCCAGCAGGGGTACAGGGGTAGGCTACACCTTC	CASRGTGVGYTF
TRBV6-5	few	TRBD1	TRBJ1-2	TGTGCCAGCAGTAACGGACAGGGTGGCTACACCTTC	CASSNGQGGYTF
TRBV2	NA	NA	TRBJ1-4	TGTGCCACTAAGGACAGTCCTAATGAAAAACTGTTTTTT	CATKDSPNEKLFF
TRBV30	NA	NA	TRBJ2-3	TGTGCCTGGAGTGTAGGAGGGAGGTCTTTGGGAGATACGCAGTATTTT	CAWSVGGRSLGDTQYF
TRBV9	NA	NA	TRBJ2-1	TGTGCCAGCAGCGTAGCTGGGGGGGCAGGCAATGAGCAGTTCTTC	CASSVAGGAGNEQFF
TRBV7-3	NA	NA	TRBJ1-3	TGTGCCAGCAGCTTGGGCCCTGGAAACACCATATATTTT	CASSLGPGNTIYF
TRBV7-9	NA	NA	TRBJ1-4	TGTGCCAGCAGCCCTAACAGGGAGAGTGAAAAACTGTTTTTT	CASSPNRESEKLFF
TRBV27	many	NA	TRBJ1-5	TGTGCCAGCAGTTTACAGGGGCCCGTCAATCAGCCCCAGCATTTT	CASSLQGPVNQPQHF
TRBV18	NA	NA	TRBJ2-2	TGTGCCAGCTCACCACCGGGGGACTGGCAGCTGTTTTTT	CASSPPGDWQLFF
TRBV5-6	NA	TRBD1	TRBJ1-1	TGTGCCAGCAGCTTCCAACCGACAGGGGCGAACACTGAAGCTTTCTTT	CASSFQPTGANTEAFF
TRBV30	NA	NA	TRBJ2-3	TGTGCCTCCAAAAGGGGGAGGGCCGACACAGATACGCAGTATTTT	CASKRGRADTDTQYF
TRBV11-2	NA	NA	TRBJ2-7	TGTGCCAGCAGCTTAGGAGTTCTCCCTTTTGAACGCTACGAGCAGTACTTC	CASSLGVLPFERYEQYF
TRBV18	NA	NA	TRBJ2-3	TGTGCCAGCTCACAACAGGACCCTAGCACAGATACGCAGTATTTT	CASSQQDPSTDTQYF